The 6 T cell receptor beta chains below come from one sample, sequenced in a study of blood T cell repertoires in COVID-19. Produced via immunoSEQ multiplex PCR; TCRdb's table is partial and in-frame only. The sample lists 200,000 to 250,000 clones, approximately 90% occurring once. Sequencing used peripheral blood. Source of these receptors: a woman younger than 35 who had recovered from COVID-19.

The chain uses TRBV19 and TRBJ1-2; 12 bases match TRBD1. This CDR3 is 14 amino acids long. Germline values: CDR1 LNHDA, CDR2 SQIVND (reference sequence). Unmatched junction bases numbered 7, after V lost 7 bases and J lost 7 bases. The CDR3 sequence is CASTGTGGFLGYTF. The CDR3 DNA is TGTGCCAGTACCGGGACAGGGGGCTTTCTTGGCTACACCTTC.

This rearrangement joins TRBV5-1 to TRBJ2-2, with D maybe TRBD1 (5 bases). The length of the CDR3 is 14 residues. V was pared by 6 bases and J by 1 base, with 10 bases between. Germline V gene lookup returns CDR1 SGHRS and CDR2 YFSETQ. The CDR3 is CASKARVNTGELFF. The CDR3 nucleotides are TGCGCCAGCAAGGCCAGGGTGAACACCGGGGAGCTGTTTTTT.

This clone was seen once. V is TRBV7-9 and J is TRBJ2-2; D remains unclear. Germline CDR1 reads SEHNR; CDR2 reads FQNEAQ (reference sequence). The V and J ends lost 10 bases and 1 base respectively, with 7 bases between them. The CDR3 has 12 residues. CDR3 protein: CAKNGNTGELFF. In DNA form, the CDR3 reads TGTGCCAAGAACGGGAACACCGGGGAGCTGTTTTTT.

The genes are TRBV4-2 and TRBJ2-1, with 11 bases matching TRBD2. After removal of 4 bases from V and 8 bases from J, the junction contained 13 bases not matched to a gene. Germline CDR1 is LGHNA and CDR2 is YNFKEQ. There are 17 residues in the CDR3. The CDR3 DNA is TGTGCCAGCAGCCCCAGACTAGCGGGAATATTTGCCCATGAGCAGTTCTTC. Its protein is CASSPRLAGIFAHEQFF.

This chain connects TRBV4-1 to TRBJ1-1; 11 nucleotides match TRBD1. The length of the CDR3 is 17 residues. Germline trimming cut 3 bases from V and 1 base from J; bases unmatched to any gene: 7. Germline CDR1 MGHRA, CDR2 YSYEKL. The CDR3 DNA sequence: TGCGCCAGCAGCCATGCCGGGACAGGGGGTGGGAACACTGAAGCTTTCTTT. Its protein is CASSHAGTGGGNTEAFF.

The chain carries TRBV30 and TRBJ1-1, with TRBD1 matching 9 bases. The junction had 5 bases not matched to a gene; V was cut back by 3 bases and J by 6 bases. CDR1 and CDR2 from the germline V gene are GTSNPN and SVGIG (reference sequence). CDR3 length equals 13 residues. CDR3 loop: CAWRAGTGSEAFF. Written as DNA, the CDR3 is TGTGCCTGGAGAGCCGGGACAGGGTCTGAAGCTTTCTTT.